This is a list of T cell receptor beta chains from one sample in a study of blood T cell repertoires in COVID-19. Profiling relied on immunoSEQ multiplex PCR, and the TCRdb table lists in-frame clones only, not all of them. Of some 120,000 clones in the sample, about 92% were seen once. Sequencing was carried out using peripheral blood. The source of these receptors is a man aged 55 to 69 with COVID-19, enrolled during active disease. CDR3s include the opening cysteine and the closing phenylalanine or tryptophan. Fields, in order: J gene, V gene, D gene, clone size, CDR3 DNA, CDR3 protein. A D gene is named only where the DNA matches it firmly. Clone size is stated in some rows and not others, as once, few, many or a class when expanded.

j_gene: TRBJ1-2; v_gene: TRBV4-2; d_gene: .; abundance: .; CDR3nt: TGTGCCAGCAGCCAAGCGAGAGGGAGGGCTAACTATGGCTACACCTTC; CDR3aa: CASSQARGRANYGYTF
j_gene: TRBJ2-6; v_gene: TRBV5-1; d_gene: TRBD1; abundance: .; CDR3nt: TGCGCCAGCAGCTTGGCAGGGGGCGCTGGGGCCAACGTCCTGACTTTC; CDR3aa: CASSLAGGAGANVLTF
j_gene: TRBJ2-2; v_gene: TRBV6-5; d_gene: TRBD1; abundance: .; CDR3nt: TGTGCCAGCAGTAGGGACAGCCTCGAAGCCGGGGAGCTGTTTTTT; CDR3aa: CASSRDSLEAGELFF
j_gene: TRBJ1-4; v_gene: TRBV7-9; d_gene: TRBD1; abundance: few; CDR3nt: TGTGCCAGCAGCCGGGACAGTAATGAAAAACTGTTTTTT; CDR3aa: CASSRDSNEKLFF
j_gene: TRBJ2-7; v_gene: TRBV19; d_gene: TRBD2; abundance: .; CDR3nt: TGTGCCACCGGGGGGGCCAGCTCCTACGAGCAGTACTTC; CDR3aa: CATGGASSYEQYF
j_gene: TRBJ1-2; v_gene: TRBV6-1; d_gene: .; abundance: many; CDR3nt: TGTGCCAGCAGTGAAGCCGCACGAGCCAGGGGCTATGGCTACACCTTC; CDR3aa: CASSEAARARGYGYTF
j_gene: TRBJ2-7; v_gene: TRBV10-1; d_gene: TRBD1; abundance: .; CDR3nt: TGCGCCAGCAGTAGCTCGGACAGGGGGCGGGAGCAGTACTTC; CDR3aa: CASSSSDRGREQYF
j_gene: TRBJ1-1; v_gene: TRBV29-1; d_gene: TRBD1; abundance: few; CDR3nt: TGCAGCGTTGACTCGGGACAGACAAACACTGAAGCTTTCTTT; CDR3aa: CSVDSGQTNTEAFF
j_gene: TRBJ1-5; v_gene: TRBV19; d_gene: .; abundance: once; CDR3nt: TGTGCCAGTAGTATCGGCTCAGGGTTGTATCAGCCCCAGCATTTT; CDR3aa: CASSIGSGLYQPQHF
j_gene: TRBJ2-7; v_gene: TRBV7-9; d_gene: TRBD1; abundance: .; CDR3nt: TGTGCCAGCAGACAGGGACAGGGAGGCCTGAGCTCCTACGAGCAGTACTTC; CDR3aa: CASRQGQGGLSSYEQYF
j_gene: TRBJ2-3; v_gene: TRBV3-1/TRBV3-2; d_gene: .; abundance: .; CDR3nt: TGTGCCAGCAGCCAAGACCGTATTCCAGATACGCAGTATTTT; CDR3aa: CASSQDRIPDTQYF
j_gene: TRBJ2-6; v_gene: TRBV30; d_gene: TRBD1; abundance: few; CDR3nt: TGTGCCTGGGAGACAGGGGCTGGGGCCAACGTCCTGACTTTC; CDR3aa: CAWETGAGANVLTF
j_gene: TRBJ2-6; v_gene: TRBV24-1; d_gene: .; abundance: .; CDR3nt: TGTGCCACCAGTGCCCTGAGTAACGTCCTGACTTTC; CDR3aa: CATSALSNVLTF
j_gene: TRBJ2-7; v_gene: TRBV7-9; d_gene: .; abundance: .; CDR3nt: TGTGCCAGCAGCCCTCCCCGCAGCTCCTACGAGCAGTACTTC; CDR3aa: CASSPPRSSYEQYF
j_gene: TRBJ2-5; v_gene: TRBV7-2; d_gene: TRBD2; abundance: .; CDR3nt: TGTGCCAGCGGAGCTAGCGGAGGGGAAGAGACCCAGTACTTC; CDR3aa: CASGASGGEETQYF
j_gene: TRBJ2-5; v_gene: TRBV13; d_gene: .; abundance: .; CDR3nt: TGTGCCAGCAGCTTAGTCGCGGGCCGAACCAACTACCAAGAGACCCAGTACTTC; CDR3aa: CASSLVAGRTNYQETQYF